The entry below gives a single T cell receptor (beta chain) sequence along with its context. A multiplex PCR was run with 60 Vbeta primers and 13 Jbeta primers. Method: immunoSEQ multiplex PCR; TCRdb's copy keeps in-frame clones and lacks some. The sample holds 120,000 or so clones, 80% seen once. These data originate in a study of cytomegalovirus exposure and HLA in healthy donors. Study overall: Samples from HLA-typed donors yielded approximately 88 million unique TCRs in an early data release.

The source is a man aged 30 to 45 in good health and CMV-seronegative. Input material: PBMCs.

This CDR3 is CASSAFSSNGNHNEQFF. As DNA, the CDR3 is TGCGCCAGCAGTGCGTTTTCTAGCAATGGGAACCACAATGAGCAGTTCTTC. The chain has TRBV10-1 and TRBJ2-1; D is possibly TRBD2 (5 bases). V dropped 4 bases and J dropped 5 bases, with 21 bases sitting between them. The CDR3 sequence is 17 residues long. CDR1 and CDR2 from the germline V gene are WNHNN and SYGVQD (reference sequence).